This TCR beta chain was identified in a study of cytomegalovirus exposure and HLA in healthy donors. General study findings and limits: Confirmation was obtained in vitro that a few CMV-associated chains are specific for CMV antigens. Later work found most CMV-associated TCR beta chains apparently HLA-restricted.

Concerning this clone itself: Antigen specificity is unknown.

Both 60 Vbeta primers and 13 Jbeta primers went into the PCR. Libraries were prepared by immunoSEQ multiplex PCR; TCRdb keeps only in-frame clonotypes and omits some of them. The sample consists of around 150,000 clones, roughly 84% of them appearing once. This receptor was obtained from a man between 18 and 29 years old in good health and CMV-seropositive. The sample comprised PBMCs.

CDR3 nucleotides: TGTGCCCAGCCGGGGGGGAACACAGATACGCAGTATTTT. Its translation: CAQPGGNTDTQYF. The genes are TRBV9 and TRBJ2-3; 8 nucleotides match TRBD2. Germline-derived CDR1 and CDR2 are SGDLS and YYNGEE. V shed 10 bases and J 2 bases; nucleotides not matched to a gene: 6. This CDR3 has 13 residues.